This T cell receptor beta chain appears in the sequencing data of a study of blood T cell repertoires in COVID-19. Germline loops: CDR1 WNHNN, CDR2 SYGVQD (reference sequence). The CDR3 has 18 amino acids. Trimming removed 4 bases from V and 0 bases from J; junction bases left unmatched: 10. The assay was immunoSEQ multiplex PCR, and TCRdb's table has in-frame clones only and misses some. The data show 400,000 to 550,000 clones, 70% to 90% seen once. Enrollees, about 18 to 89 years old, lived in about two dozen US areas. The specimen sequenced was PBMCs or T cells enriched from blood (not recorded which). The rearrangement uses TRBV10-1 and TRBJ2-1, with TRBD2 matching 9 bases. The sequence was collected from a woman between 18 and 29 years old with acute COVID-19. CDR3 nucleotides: TGCGCCAGCAGTGCATTGCGGGAGGGCCACCGCTCCTACAATGAGCAGTTCTTC. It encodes CASSALREGHRSYNEQFF.